This T cell receptor beta chain was found in a study of cytomegalovirus exposure and HLA in healthy donors. The PCR was carried out with 60 Vbeta primers and 13 Jbeta primers. Original processing methods: As a later analysis found, there were approximately 80 million unique TCR beta chains, of which around 10 million were shared. Here immunoSEQ multiplex PCR was the method, and the copy in TCRdb shows in-frame clones only, minus some. The DNA gave D and trimming, while V, J and clone size come from that table. Of 55,000 to 75,000 clones listed, 60% to 80% are singletons. The ends lost 4 bases at V and 6 bases at J; junction bases unmatched: 6. The CDR3 loop spans 15 amino acids. Looked up from germline, CDR1 is SGHRS and CDR2 is YFSETQ. A word on this clone: Its target is not known.

Points from the study as a whole: Some TCR beta chains (approximately 180 of them) were listed as cytomegalovirus-associated. Clonal expansion, a later analysis showed, was greater in HLA-associated TCR beta chains than in equally common others.

This chain joins TRBV5-1 and TRBJ2-1, with TRBD2 identical over 11 bases. The source material was PBMCs. The receptor's source is a man aged 25-45 years in good health and CMV-seronegative. The CDR3: CASSQLAGGGNEQFF. The CDR3, as DNA: TGCGCCAGCAGCCAGCTAGCGGGGGGTGGCAATGAGCAGTTCTTC.